The 25 T cell receptor beta chains listed next were all sequenced from one sample in a study of metastatic and nonmetastatic thyroid tumors. TCRdb used MiXCR to call clones anew from the PCR reads. In the table there are roughly 13,000 clones, more than 25% of which are singletons. Treatment of any kind had been given to no patient before thyroid surgery. The sample consisted of tumor tissue. The receptors here all came from a female donor with papillary thyroid cancer or a benign thyroid nodule (not recorded which). Some clones in this sample may be carry-over from other donors' samples.

This clone is classed as large (0.1 to 1%). The rearrangement joins TRBV27 to TRBJ2-7; tentative D call: TRBD2 (6 bases). Trimming took 4 bases from V and 4 from J, leaving 20 bases between them. CDR3 length equals 16 residues. Germline V gene sequence: CDR1 MNHEY, CDR2 SMNVEV (reference sequence). The CDR3 is CASSSRRATGKYEQYF. CDR3 sequence (DNA): TGTGCCAGCAGTTCAAGGAGGGCGACGGGTAAATACGAGCAGTACTTC.

The rearrangement uses TRBV5-1 and TRBJ1-1; 7 bases agree with TRBD1. The CDR3 extends over 15 amino acids. Per germline, CDR1 SGHRS and CDR2 YFSETQ. The ends lost 3 bases at V and 0 bases at J; junction bases unmatched: 5. This CDR3 reads CASSSLQGMNTEAFF. For the CDR3, the DNA is TGCGCCAGCAGCTCCTTACAGGGGATGAACACTGAAGCTTTCTTT. The full variable domain, rest sourced from reference TRBV5-1 and TRBJ1-1, is KAGVTQTPRYLIKTRGQQVTLSCSPISGHRSVSWYQQTPGQGLQFLFEYFSETQRNKGNFPGRFSGRQFSNSRSEMNVSTLELGDSALYLCASSSLQGMNTEAFFGQGTRLTVV.

In its sample, this clone was seen many times. V is TRBV7-9 and J is TRBJ1-4; the D gene is possibly TRBD1 (6 bases). This CDR3 spans 16 amino acids. CDR1 SEHNR and CDR2 FQNEAQ come from the germline V gene (reference sequence). Between the trimmed V and J ends, which lost 4 bases and 7 bases, there was a span of 19 bases. In nucleotides, the CDR3 is TGTGCCAGCAGCTACTACAGGGATCCTCGAGCTGAAAAACTGTTTTTT. It codes for CASSYYRDPRAEKLFF.

By frequency in the sample, this clone is medium-sized. The chain uses TRBV28 and TRBJ2-3; no clear D gene. Trimming removed 3 bases at V and 6 bases at J, with 10 bases between. This CDR3 is 13 amino acids long. Germline-derived CDR1 and CDR2 are MDHEN and SYDVKM. The CDR3 DNA is TGTGCCAGCAGTTTTGGGCCCAGCGATACGCAGTATTTT. It specifies CASSFGPSDTQYF.

CDR3 coding DNA: TGTGCCAGCAGCCCGCGTCCCGGGTGGCCGAACGAGCAGTACTTC. Encoded protein: CASSPRPGWPNEQYF. This chain uses TRBV4-2 with TRBJ2-7; D unresolved. Germline CDR1 is LGHNA and CDR2 is YNFKEQ. The CDR3 has 15 amino acids. V was trimmed by 4 bases and J by 5 bases, leaving 18 bases between them.

The chain carries TRBV18 and TRBJ2-2; D is unresolved. This CDR3 is built from 14 residues. Trimming cost V 4 bases and J 4 bases, with 10 bases left between them. Germline V gene sequence: CDR1 KGHSH, CDR2 LQKENI. CDR3 DNA sequence: TGTGCCAGCTCACAATCGGACGGCACCGGGGAGCTGTTTTTT. It is translated as CASSQSDGTGELFF.

This clone rates as medium-sized (0.01 to 0.1%). The V gene is TRBV11-1, the J gene TRBJ2-7; D remains unclear. CDR3 length: 14 amino acids. The germline V gene encodes CDR1 SGHAT and CDR2 FQDESV (reference sequence). Trimming left V 4 bases short and J 7 bases short, with 17 bases between. CDR3 sequence (DNA): TGTGCCAGCAGCTACGGACCCTCGGGTTTGGAGCAGTACTTC. Translation gives CASSYGPSGLEQYF.

The J gene is TRBJ2-3, the V gene TRBV24-1; weak D call: TRBD1 (6 bases). The CDR3 is made up of 14 amino acids. V lost 4 bases and J 3 bases, leaving 10 bases between the germline ends. Per the germline V gene, CDR1 is KGHDR and CDR2 is SFDVKD. CDR3 in amino acids: CATSDPQGTDTQYF. The CDR3 DNA reads as TGTGCCACCAGTGACCCACAGGGTACAGATACGCAGTATTTT.

The V gene is TRBV28, the J gene TRBJ2-7, with D possibly being TRBD1 (5 bases). The length of the CDR3 is 14 residues. V dropped 5 bases and J dropped 3 bases, with 14 bases sitting between them. CDR1 is MDHEN and CDR2 is SYDVKM in the germline V gene. CDR3 loop: CASSQPGKDYEQYF. The CDR3 DNA reads TGTGCCAGCAGTCAACCAGGGAAAGACTACGAGCAGTACTTC.

This clone was seen at least ten times. The rearrangement links TRBV20-1 to TRBJ2-5; no clear D gene. Germline V CDR1 and CDR2: DFQATT, SNEGSKA (reference sequence). The CDR3 has 14 residues. The V end was cut by 1 base, the J end by 1 base, with 10 bases between. CDR3: CSARAGSRQETQYF. The CDR3 DNA sequence: TGCAGTGCTAGAGCGGGTAGCCGCCAAGAGACCCAGTACTTC.

The chain recombines TRBV6-4 with TRBJ1-1; unclear D gene. Germline assignment: CDR1 MRHNA and CDR2 SNTAGT. Trimming left V 4 bases short and J 4 bases short, with 13 bases between. This CDR3 is 14 amino acids long. CDR3 sequence reads: CASSAAESSTEAFF. DNA for the CDR3: TGTGCCAGCAGTGCCGCGGAGAGTAGCACTGAAGCTTTCTTT.

This clone was detected ten times or more. The chain carries TRBV16 and TRBJ1-1; D not certain. CDR1 and CDR2 from the germline V gene are KGHSY and FQNENV. There are 16 residues in the CDR3. The ends were cut back, 2 bases at V and 6 bases at J, with 19 bases in the middle. Here the CDR3 DNA reads TGTGCCAGCAGCCAAGGGTCCTCGCAGGCCTTCGCTGAAGCTTTCTTT. This codes for CASSQGSSQAFAEAFF.

This clone was counted between two and nine times. The genes are TRBV6-5 and TRBJ1-6; 9 nucleotides match TRBD1. V dropped 4 bases and J dropped 5; count of bases not matched to a gene: 0. The CDR3 has 14 residues. Germline CDR1 reads MNHEY; CDR2 reads SVGAGI. The CDR3 region is CASSWTGDNSPLHF. As DNA, the CDR3 is TGTGCCAGCAGTTGGACAGGGGATAATTCACCCCTCCACTTT.

By sample fraction, this clone is medium-sized (0.01 to 0.1%). The chain joins TRBV30 to TRBJ1-1, with D hard to call. The CDR3 contains 13 residues. Germline loops: CDR1 GTSNPN, CDR2 SVGIG (reference sequence). V was shortened by 0 bases and J by 3 bases, with 8 bases between the two germline ends. CDR3 sequence reads: CAWSVLRDTEAFF. The DNA for the CDR3 is TGTGCCTGGAGTGTACTCCGGGACACTGAAGCTTTCTTT.

The V and J genes are TRBV7-3 and TRBJ2-2; D is unresolved. Trimming stripped 1 base from V and 8 bases from J, with 8 bases between. The length of the CDR3 is 13 residues. Germline CDR1 is SGHTA and CDR2 is FQGTGA. As DNA, the CDR3 is TGTGCCAGCAGCTTAAACGCGGATGGGGAGCTGTTTTTT. This sequence encodes CASSLNADGELFF.

This clone was seen many times. This rearrangement joins TRBV20-1 to TRBJ1-2; D is perhaps TRBD1 (5 bases). The germline V gene encodes CDR1 DFQATT and CDR2 SNEGSKA (reference sequence). The germline V and J ends were trimmed by 5 bases and 4 bases, with 14 bases remaining between them. This CDR3 is 13 amino acids long. The CDR3 region has the DNA TGCAGTGCTGAGACAGAAAATTTCTATGGCTACACCTTC. Translation gives CSAETENFYGYTF.

Within the sample, this clone is medium-sized. The CDR3 region is CASSFELAGGNEQFF. As DNA, the CDR3 is TGTGCCAGCAGCTTCGAGCTAGCGGGAGGAAATGAGCAGTTCTTC. The chain has TRBV11-2 and TRBJ2-1, with 11 positions matching TRBD2. The germline V gene has CDR1 SGHAT and CDR2 FQNNGV. The length of the CDR3 is 15 residues. The trim removed 3 bases at V and 7 bases at J, leaving 5 bases unmatched.

This chain links TRBV11-1 with TRBJ1-6; D perhaps matches TRBD1 (6 bases). Germline V gene lookup returns CDR1 SGHAT and CDR2 FQDESV (reference sequence). V was trimmed by 4 bases and J by 6 bases, leaving 19 bases between them. CDR3 length: 17 amino acids. Written as DNA, the CDR3 is TGTGCCAGCAGCTCAGGGGATACCCTACTATCTAATTCACCCCTCCACTTT. Its translation: CASSSGDTLLSNSPLHF. Full variable domain (outside the CDR3, taken from reference TRBV11-1 and TRBJ1-6): EAEVAQSPRYKITEKSQAVAFWCDPISGHATLYWYRQILGQGPELLVQFQDESVVDDSQLPKDRFSAERLKGVDSTLKIQPAELGDSAMYLCASSSGDTLLSNSPLHFGNGTRLTVT.

The chain uses TRBV11-2 and TRBJ1-6; D remains unclear. Trimming stripped 5 bases from V and 9 bases from J, with 11 bases between. Germline-derived CDR1 and CDR2 are SGHAT and FQNNGV. This CDR3 region has 13 residues. The CDR3 spells CASSPNWGSPLHF. CDR3 nucleotides: TGTGCCAGCAGCCCCAATTGGGGTTCACCCCTCCACTTT.

The sample holds one count of this clone. The rearrangement uses TRBV11-2 and TRBJ1-3; the D gene is possibly TRBD1 (6 bases). Germline V gene lookup returns CDR1 SGHAT and CDR2 FQNNGV. V was trimmed by 5 bases and J by 0 bases, leaving 14 bases between them. This CDR3 comprises 16 residues. The CDR3 DNA is TGTGCCAGCAGCCCGACAGGCTTGAGCTCTGGAAACACCATATATTTT. Translation: CASSPTGLSSGNTIYF.

This clone was observed at least ten times. The chain recombines TRBV12-3 or TRBV12-4 with TRBJ1-5; TRBD1 matches at 7 bases. The CDR3 consists of 13 residues. V dropped 6 bases and J dropped 6; count of bases not matched to a gene: 5. The CDR3: CASRSQGSQPQHF. CDR3 nucleotide sequence: TGTGCCAGCAGGTCACAGGGGAGTCAGCCCCAGCATTTT.

This clone was observed a handful of times. V is TRBV30 and J is TRBJ2-7, with 10 bases lining up with TRBD1. This CDR3 region has 14 residues. Trimming took 5 bases from V and 2 from J; bases not matched to a gene: 6. Germline V CDR1 and CDR2: GTSNPN, SVGIG (reference sequence). The CDR3 loop is CAWRTGTGAYEQYF. As DNA, the CDR3 is TGTGCCTGGCGTACCGGGACAGGGGCCTACGAGCAGTACTTC.

This clone occurred many times. The chain joins TRBV20-1 to TRBJ2-5; D gene unclear. Germline values: CDR1 DFQATT, CDR2 SNEGSKA (reference sequence). The CDR3 runs 14 residues. Trimming took off 5 bases at V and 0 bases at J, with 13 bases between the two ends. The CDR3 region is CSAFKALYQETQYF. Written as DNA, the CDR3 is TGCAGTGCTTTCAAGGCCCTGTACCAAGAGACCCAGTACTTC.

This clone was detected ten times or more. No conserved phenylalanine or tryptophan is present at the end of the CDR3, so a read error is the likely explanation. V gene TRBV7-2 combines with J gene TRBJ2-3; perhaps D is TRBD1 or TRBD2 (6 bases each). Germline CDR1 and CDR2: SGHTA and FQGNSA. CDR3 length: 15 amino acids. Trimming left V 5 bases short and J 2 bases short, with 14 bases between. In nucleotides, the CDR3 is TGTGCCAGCAGCAGGGGGGCTGGTCCCACAGATACGCAGTATCTT. As protein: CASSRGAGPTDTQYL.

The chain combines TRBV7-2 with TRBJ1-1; 10 bases match TRBD1. Germline values: CDR1 SGHTA, CDR2 FQGNSA. The CDR3 is 15 amino acids. J lost 8 bases, V lost 2 bases, and 8 bases had no gene match. For the CDR3, the DNA is TGTGCCAGCAGCTTACAGGGACAGGGGCCTTTAGAAGCTTTCTTT. Amino acids: CASSLQGQGPLEAFF.